The rows below give T cell receptor beta chains drawn from one sample of a study of identifying expanded T cells in peripheral blood. Profiled with immunoSEQ multiplex PCR; TCRdb holds only in-frame clones, not every one. Altogether just over 90,000 clones are present, 88% being singletons, with the ten largest covering approximately 4%. The sample taken for sequencing was blood. These receptors all come from a person aged 18 to 70 in good health. Both conserved end residues are part of each CDR3. The order of the fields is J gene, clone size, V gene, D gene, CDR3 DNA, CDR3 protein. The D gene is left open where the match is weak. Clone size is shown for a subset of rows, as once, few, many or a class of expanded clone.

J gene: TRBJ2-3
clone size: -
V gene: TRBV10-1
D gene: TRBD1
CDR3 DNA: TGCGCCAGCAGTGACCCACGGGACAGGGGGCTGGGAGATACGCAGTATTTT
CDR3 protein: CASSDPRDRGLGDTQYF

J gene: TRBJ1-1
clone size: few
V gene: TRBV29-1
D gene: -
CDR3 DNA: TGCAGCGTCCTGCTGAACACTGAAGCTTTCTTT
CDR3 protein: CSVLLNTEAFF

J gene: TRBJ2-1
clone size: -
V gene: TRBV7-7
D gene: TRBD1
CDR3 DNA: TGTGCCAGCAGCTTAGAGGGACAGGGATTCGCGGGCAATGAGCAGTTCTTC
CDR3 protein: CASSLEGQGFAGNEQFF

J gene: TRBJ2-1
clone size: -
V gene: TRBV5-6
D gene: TRBD2
CDR3 DNA: TGTGCCAGCAGCCCACTAGCGGGGGCATACAATGAGCAGTTCTTC
CDR3 protein: CASSPLAGAYNEQFF

J gene: TRBJ1-1
clone size: -
V gene: TRBV4-1
D gene: -
CDR3 DNA: TGCGCCAGCAGCCAAGATGTCGACACTGAAGCTTTCTTT
CDR3 protein: CASSQDVDTEAFF

J gene: TRBJ1-1
clone size: -
V gene: TRBV30
D gene: -
CDR3 DNA: TGTGCCTGGAGTGTATTCCCAGGACCGAACACTGAAGCTTTCTTT
CDR3 protein: CAWSVFPGPNTEAFF

J gene: TRBJ2-3
clone size: -
V gene: TRBV10-3
D gene: -
CDR3 DNA: TGTGCCATCAGGGGCTACGGCTCAGATACGCAGTATTTT
CDR3 protein: CAIRGYGSDTQYF

J gene: TRBJ1-2
clone size: -
V gene: TRBV5-1
D gene: -
CDR3 DNA: TGCGCCAGCAGCTTGGACAGTATCTATGGCTACACCTTC
CDR3 protein: CASSLDSIYGYTF

J gene: TRBJ1-2
clone size: -
V gene: TRBV12-5
D gene: -
CDR3 DNA: TGTGCTAGTGGTTTGGGTTCCGGGCCCAACTATGGCTACACCTTC
CDR3 protein: CASGLGSGPNYGYTF

J gene: TRBJ2-7
clone size: -
V gene: TRBV29-1
D gene: -
CDR3 DNA: TGCAGCGTTGAAGATGGAGAGGGGTGGTTAACCTACGAGCAGTACTTC
CDR3 protein: CSVEDGEGWLTYEQYF

J gene: TRBJ2-1
clone size: -
V gene: TRBV2
D gene: -
CDR3 DNA: TGTGCCAGCACCCCAGGCAGGGGCCGGAATGAGCAGTTCTTC
CDR3 protein: CASTPGRGRNEQFF

J gene: TRBJ1-4
clone size: -
V gene: TRBV5-1
D gene: -
CDR3 DNA: TGCGCCAGCAGCTTCCGCTCAACTAATGAAAAACTGTTTTTT
CDR3 protein: CASSFRSTNEKLFF

J gene: TRBJ2-7
clone size: -
V gene: TRBV28
D gene: -
CDR3 DNA: TGTGCCAGCAGTCCCCGGACAGCAGCCTACGAGCAGTACTTC
CDR3 protein: CASSPRTAAYEQYF

J gene: TRBJ2-3
clone size: -
V gene: TRBV14
D gene: TRBD1
CDR3 DNA: TGTGCCAGCAGCCGGATACCTCCCGGGACAGGGACAGATACGCAGTATTTT
CDR3 protein: CASSRIPPGTGTDTQYF

J gene: TRBJ2-1
clone size: -
V gene: TRBV5-8
D gene: TRBD1
CDR3 DNA: TGTGCCAGCAGCCCCGGGACAGGCCATGGGAATGAGCAGTTCTTC
CDR3 protein: CASSPGTGHGNEQFF

J gene: TRBJ2-5
clone size: -
V gene: TRBV25-1
D gene: -
CDR3 DNA: TGTGCCAGCAGTGTTTTTGGTCTGCGGTACTCAAAAGAGACCCAGTACTTC
CDR3 protein: CASSVFGLRYSKETQYF

J gene: TRBJ1-2
clone size: -
V gene: TRBV6-5
D gene: TRBD1
CDR3 DNA: TGTGCCAGCAAAACAGGGGGCAGCTATGGCTACACCTTC
CDR3 protein: CASKTGGSYGYTF

J gene: TRBJ2-7
clone size: -
V gene: TRBV7-8
D gene: -
CDR3 DNA: TGTGCCAGCAGCCAGGACTACGAGCAGTACTTC
CDR3 protein: CASSQDYEQYF

J gene: TRBJ2-3
clone size: -
V gene: TRBV4-1
D gene: TRBD1
CDR3 DNA: TGCGCCAGCAGCCAAGAAAGCACAGGGGCCCGCACAGATACGCAGTATTTT
CDR3 protein: CASSQESTGARTDTQYF

J gene: TRBJ1-2
clone size: once
V gene: TRBV5-1
D gene: -
CDR3 DNA: TGCGCCAGCAGCTTGGGGGCTAGTGGTGGTGGCTACACCTTC
CDR3 protein: CASSLGASGGGYTF

J gene: TRBJ2-5
clone size: -
V gene: TRBV5-4
D gene: -
CDR3 DNA: TGTGCCAGCAGCTTGGGCCCGGAGCAAGAGACCCAGTACTTC
CDR3 protein: CASSLGPEQETQYF

J gene: TRBJ1-2
clone size: -
V gene: TRBV9
D gene: TRBD1
CDR3 DNA: TGTGCCAGCAGCCCCCGCACAGGGGCTGGAGCTGGCTACACCTTC
CDR3 protein: CASSPRTGAGAGYTF

J gene: TRBJ2-1
clone size: once
V gene: TRBV19
D gene: TRBD2
CDR3 DNA: TGTGCCAGTAGTATGGAGCTAGCGGGAGCCAATGAGCAGTTCTTC
CDR3 protein: CASSMELAGANEQFF

J gene: TRBJ2-3
clone size: -
V gene: TRBV29-1
D gene: -
CDR3 DNA: TGCAGCGTTTCGACCCCTAGCACAGATACGCAGTATTTT
CDR3 protein: CSVSTPSTDTQYF

J gene: TRBJ2-7
clone size: -
V gene: TRBV5-4
D gene: -
CDR3 DNA: TGTGCCAGCAGCACAGGCCCCGGGGATCTGTACTTC
CDR3 protein: CASSTGPGDLYF

J gene: TRBJ2-7
clone size: -
V gene: TRBV4-2
D gene: TRBD1
CDR3 DNA: TGTGCCAGCAGCGGGACAGGGGTTAAAGACGAGCAGTACTTC
CDR3 protein: CASSGTGVKDEQYF

J gene: TRBJ2-7
clone size: -
V gene: TRBV4-2
D gene: -
CDR3 DNA: TGTGCCAGCAGCCAAGCCCCAGGGGCCTACGAGCAGTACTTC
CDR3 protein: CASSQAPGAYEQYF

J gene: TRBJ2-7
clone size: -
V gene: TRBV7-2
D gene: TRBD2
CDR3 DNA: TGTGCCAGCAGAATCACTAGCGGGGGTTACGAGCAGTACTTC
CDR3 protein: CASRITSGGYEQYF

J gene: TRBJ1-2
clone size: -
V gene: TRBV5-1
D gene: -
CDR3 DNA: TGCGCCAGCAGCCCGCTTGTTGAGGGCGGGCGCGGCTACACCTTC
CDR3 protein: CASSPLVEGGRGYTF

J gene: TRBJ2-5
clone size: -
V gene: TRBV5-1
D gene: -
CDR3 DNA: TGCGCCAGCAGCGATACTCAGGGTGGGGAGACCCAGTACTTC
CDR3 protein: CASSDTQGGETQYF

J gene: TRBJ1-5
clone size: -
V gene: TRBV30
D gene: -
CDR3 DNA: TGTGCCTGGAGTGTATTGGGAGATCAGCCCCAGCATTTT
CDR3 protein: CAWSVLGDQPQHF

J gene: TRBJ2-1
clone size: -
V gene: TRBV7-3
D gene: TRBD1
CDR3 DNA: TGTGCCAGCAGTCCGGGACAGGCAAACAATGAGCAGTTCTTC
CDR3 protein: CASSPGQANNEQFF

J gene: TRBJ2-7
clone size: -
V gene: TRBV12-5
D gene: -
CDR3 DNA: TGTGCTAGTGGTTTAGAACTAGGCGGTTCGTCCTACGAGCAGTACTTC
CDR3 protein: CASGLELGGSSYEQYF

J gene: TRBJ1-1
clone size: few
V gene: TRBV7-9
D gene: -
CDR3 DNA: TGTGCCAGCAGCCCACGGGCTGTCAACACTGAAGCTTTCTTT
CDR3 protein: CASSPRAVNTEAFF

J gene: TRBJ2-7
clone size: once
V gene: TRBV30
D gene: TRBD1
CDR3 DNA: TGTGCCTGGAGCCTAGAGGACAGGTACGAGCAGTACTTC
CDR3 protein: CAWSLEDRYEQYF

J gene: TRBJ2-2
clone size: -
V gene: TRBV7-8
D gene: -
CDR3 DNA: TGTGCCAGCAGCCTCCGGACACGGGAAGGGACCGGGGAGCTGTTTTTT
CDR3 protein: CASSLRTREGTGELFF

J gene: TRBJ2-4
clone size: -
V gene: TRBV7-9
D gene: -
CDR3 DNA: TGTGCCAGCAGCCTTAGTGAGACCAAAAACATTCAGTACTTC
CDR3 protein: CASSLSETKNIQYF

J gene: TRBJ1-6
clone size: once
V gene: TRBV6-5
D gene: -
CDR3 DNA: TGTGCCAGCAGTTTTGGGAGAGAAGGTTCACCCCTCCACTTT
CDR3 protein: CASSFGREGSPLHF

J gene: TRBJ1-5
clone size: -
V gene: TRBV4-1
D gene: -
CDR3 DNA: TGCGCCAGCAGCCCCTCGGAGGCAAACAATCAGCCCCAGCATTTT
CDR3 protein: CASSPSEANNQPQHF

J gene: TRBJ1-5
clone size: few
V gene: TRBV27
D gene: TRBD1
CDR3 DNA: TGTGCCAGCAGTCTGACAGGGGGTTATCAGCCCCAGCATTTT
CDR3 protein: CASSLTGGYQPQHF

J gene: TRBJ1-4
clone size: -
V gene: TRBV11-1
D gene: -
CDR3 DNA: TGTGCCAGCAGCTCTTCCCGGACATCAACTAATGAAAAACTGTTTTTT
CDR3 protein: CASSSSRTSTNEKLFF

J gene: TRBJ2-2
clone size: -
V gene: TRBV5-1
D gene: TRBD1
CDR3 DNA: TGCGCCAGCAGCTCTTTCGGACAGGCAAACACCGGGGAGCTGTTTTTT
CDR3 protein: CASSSFGQANTGELFF

J gene: TRBJ2-2
clone size: -
V gene: TRBV7-2
D gene: TRBD2
CDR3 DNA: TGTGCCAGCAGCCCCACTAGCGGAAACACCGGGGAGCTGTTTTTT
CDR3 protein: CASSPTSGNTGELFF

J gene: TRBJ2-7
clone size: -
V gene: TRBV11-2
D gene: -
CDR3 DNA: TGTGCCAGCAGCTTATTTTCCGAGCAGTACTTC
CDR3 protein: CASSLFSEQYF

J gene: TRBJ2-5
clone size: once
V gene: TRBV13
D gene: -
CDR3 DNA: TGTGCCAGCAGCTTAGGGTCGGGGCCCGGGGAGACCCAGTACTTC
CDR3 protein: CASSLGSGPGETQYF

J gene: TRBJ2-3
clone size: -
V gene: TRBV25-1
D gene: -
CDR3 DNA: TGTGCCAGCAGTGATTTAGGGGATGGGACAGATACGCAGTATTTT
CDR3 protein: CASSDLGDGTDTQYF

J gene: TRBJ2-3
clone size: -
V gene: TRBV28
D gene: -
CDR3 DNA: TGTGCCAGCAGTTCCTCCGGGTTCACAGATACGCAGTATTTT
CDR3 protein: CASSSSGFTDTQYF

J gene: TRBJ2-3
clone size: -
V gene: TRBV5-1
D gene: TRBD2
CDR3 DNA: TGCGCCAGCAGCTCCCTAGCGGGGCTTGCAGATACGCAGTATTTT
CDR3 protein: CASSSLAGLADTQYF

J gene: TRBJ2-1
clone size: -
V gene: TRBV5-1
D gene: -
CDR3 DNA: TGCGCCAGCAGCCTTCACCGAGAGCAGTTCTTC
CDR3 protein: CASSLHREQFF

J gene: TRBJ2-5
clone size: -
V gene: TRBV19
D gene: -
CDR3 DNA: TGTGCCAGTTCCTCTCAGGGGTGGATGAAGACCCAGTACTTC
CDR3 protein: CASSSQGWMKTQYF

J gene: TRBJ2-7
clone size: -
V gene: TRBV5-4
D gene: -
CDR3 DNA: TGTGCCAGCAGCTTTATGGGGGAGCAGTACTTC
CDR3 protein: CASSFMGEQYF

J gene: TRBJ1-5
clone size: -
V gene: TRBV28
D gene: -
CDR3 DNA: TGTGCCAGCAGTTTAACAGGTAATTGGCCCCAGCATTTT
CDR3 protein: CASSLTGNWPQHF

J gene: TRBJ1-3
clone size: -
V gene: TRBV19
D gene: -
CDR3 DNA: TGTGCCAGTAGGAACCCGGACGGATTCTCTGGAAACACCATATATTTT
CDR3 protein: CASRNPDGFSGNTIYF

J gene: TRBJ2-5
clone size: -
V gene: TRBV6-5
D gene: TRBD2
CDR3 DNA: TGTGCCAGCAGTTTCAATAGCGGGAGTAGTGAGACCCAGTACTTC
CDR3 protein: CASSFNSGSSETQYF

J gene: TRBJ2-5
clone size: -
V gene: TRBV30
D gene: -
CDR3 DNA: TGTGCCTGGATAAGCCAAGAGACCCAGTACTTC
CDR3 protein: CAWISQETQYF

J gene: TRBJ2-1
clone size: once
V gene: TRBV29-1
D gene: -
CDR3 DNA: TGCAGGGGCGGGGCTCAGGGTGGTGAGCAGTTCTTC
CDR3 protein: CRGGAQGGEQFF

J gene: TRBJ2-7
clone size: -
V gene: TRBV16
D gene: TRBD2
CDR3 DNA: TGTGCCAGCAGCCGCGGGGGGGTCTACGAGCAGTACTTC
CDR3 protein: CASSRGGVYEQYF